This T cell receptor beta chain is drawn from a study of blood T cell repertoires in COVID-19. Overall study context: From the United States, Italy and Spain came samples of acute and convalescent COVID-19.

Ages ranged from about 18 to 89 years, with residence in 24 US areas. Per the germline V gene, CDR1 is SGHRS and CDR2 is YFSETQ. Losses at the gene ends were 5 bases for V and 8 bases for J; bases not matched to a gene: 7. The length of the CDR3 is 15 residues. In the study's own analysis: Reference gene primer amplification yielded estimated nucleated cell counts. The table came from immunoSEQ multiplex PCR; TCRdb's copy has only in-frame clones and leaves some out. V, J and clone size were drawn from that table, and D and trimming were deduced from the DNA. The table lists roughly 140,000 clones, about four fifths of them singletons.

The chain recombines TRBV5-1 with TRBJ2-1; TRBD2 aligns across 13 bases. Input material: PBMCs or T cells enriched from blood (not recorded which). The clonotype comes from a woman aged 50 to 60 who had been exposed to COVID-19. The DNA for the CDR3 is TGCGCCAGCAGGCAAGGACTAGCGGGAGTCTATGAGCAGTTCTTC. Translated, it gives CASRQGLAGVYEQFF.